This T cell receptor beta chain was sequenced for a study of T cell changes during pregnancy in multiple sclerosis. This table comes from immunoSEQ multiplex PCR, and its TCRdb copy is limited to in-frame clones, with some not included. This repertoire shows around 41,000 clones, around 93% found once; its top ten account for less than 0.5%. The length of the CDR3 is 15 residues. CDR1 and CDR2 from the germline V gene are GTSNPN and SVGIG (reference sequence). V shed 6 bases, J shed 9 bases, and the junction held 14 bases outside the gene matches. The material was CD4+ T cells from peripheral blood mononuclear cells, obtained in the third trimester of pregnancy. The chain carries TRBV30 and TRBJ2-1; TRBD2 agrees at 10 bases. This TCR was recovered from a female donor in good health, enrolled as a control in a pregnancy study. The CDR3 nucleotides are TGTGCCTGTAAACCCAGCGGGGGGGCCTTAGGTGAGCAGTTCTTC. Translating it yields CACKPSGGALGEQFF. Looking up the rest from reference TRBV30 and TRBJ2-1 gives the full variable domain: SQTIHQWPATLVQPVGSPLSLECTVEGTSNPNLYWYRQAAGRGLQLLFYSVGIGQISSEVPQNLSASRPQDRQFILSSKKLLLSDSGFYLCACKPSGGALGEQFFGPGTRLTVL.